Following are 8 T cell receptor beta chains from one sample sequenced in a study of chemoradiotherapy in HPV16-positive cancers. Repertoires were generated with immunoSEQ multiplex PCR, while TCRdb's copy carries only in-frame clones and drops some. The sample lists more than 2,000 clones, around 90% seen once, with approximately 5.4% in the top ten. The input for sequencing was tumor tissue, taken from a patient who underwent chemoradiotherapy. These receptors all stem from a human donor with HPV-associated anogenital cancer.

This chain joins TRBV6-1 and TRBJ2-1, with TRBD2 matching over 12 bases. Germline trimming cut 2 bases from V and 4 bases from J; bases unmatched to any gene: 0. CDR1 and CDR2 from the germline V gene are MNHNS and SASEGT. The CDR3 loop spans 15 amino acids. The CDR3 nucleotides are TGTGCCAGCAGTGAACTAGCGGGGGGGTACAATGAGCAGTTCTTC. It yields the protein CASSELAGGYNEQFF.

V gene TRBV11-3 combines with J gene TRBJ2-2; D gene ambiguous. Germline V CDR1 and CDR2: SGHNT, YENEEA. CDR3 length equals 14 residues. The ends were cut back, 5 bases at V and 7 bases at J, with 14 bases in the middle. The CDR3 region has the DNA TGTGCCAGCAGCCTCGTTCGAGACCGCGGGGAGCTGTTTTTT. It yields the protein CASSLVRDRGELFF.

The chain carries TRBV5-1 and TRBJ2-3; D is unresolved. The CDR3 covers 16 residues. Between the trimmed V and J ends, which lost 0 bases and 3 bases, there was a span of 14 bases. CDR1 is SGHRS and CDR2 is YFSETQ in the germline V gene. The CDR3 reads CASSLAGGERTDTQYF. The CDR3 nucleotides are TGCGCCAGCAGCTTGGCTGGTGGGGAAAGGACAGATACGCAGTATTTT. The full variable domain, with the rest looked up from reference TRBV5-1 and TRBJ2-3, is KAGVTQTPRYLIKTRGQQVTLSCSPISGHRSVSWYQQTPGQGLQFLFEYFSETQRNKGNFPGRFSGRQFSNSRSEMNVSTLELGDSALYLCASSLAGGERTDTQYFGPGTRLTVL.

The chain carries TRBV9 and TRBJ1-3, with 8 bases fitting TRBD1. The germline gives CDR1 SGDLS, CDR2 YYNGEE. V lost 1 base and J lost 0; bases outside the gene matches: 9. The CDR3 runs to 18 residues. The CDR3: CASSVSLGQGLSGNTIYF. DNA for the CDR3: TGTGCCAGCAGCGTATCTCTCGGACAGGGCCTCTCTGGAAACACCATATATTTT.

The chain recombines TRBV5-4 with TRBJ2-1; 8 nucleotides agree with TRBD2. Germline V gene lookup returns CDR1 SGHNT and CDR2 YYREEE (reference sequence). The CDR3 has 12 residues. CDR3: CAAGVFYNEQFF. The CDR3 bases are TGTGCAGCGGGGGTTTTTTACAATGAGCAGTTCTTC.

The chain couples TRBV27 to TRBJ1-4; 7 bases line up with TRBD1. This CDR3 has 15 amino acids. The V gene's germline CDR1 is MNHEY and CDR2 SMNVEV (reference sequence). V lost 5 bases, J lost 8 bases, and 11 bases stayed unmatched. The CDR3 nucleotides read TGTGCCAGCAGTCTCCAACCCGACAGGGCGGAAAAACTGTTTTTT. Encoded protein: CASSLQPDRAEKLFF.

The rearrangement joins TRBV30 to TRBJ2-7, with D tentatively TRBD1 (5 bases). Germline V gene data show CDR1 as GTSNPN and CDR2 as SVGIG (reference sequence). CDR3 length: 15 residues. V shed 0 bases and J shed 5 bases, with 17 bases lying between them. CDR3 sequence reads: CAWSVMWGLGNEQYF. The CDR3 region has the DNA TGTGCCTGGAGTGTAATGTGGGGCTTGGGGAACGAGCAGTACTTC.

The chain combines TRBV28 with TRBJ1-4; no clear D gene. The CDR3 loop spans 12 amino acids. V lost 8 bases to trimming and J lost 5 bases, with 9 bases between them. The V gene's germline CDR1 is MDHEN and CDR2 SYDVKM. The chain's CDR3 is CASRILNEKLFF. DNA for the CDR3: TGTGCCAGCCGGATATTGAATGAAAAACTGTTTTTT.